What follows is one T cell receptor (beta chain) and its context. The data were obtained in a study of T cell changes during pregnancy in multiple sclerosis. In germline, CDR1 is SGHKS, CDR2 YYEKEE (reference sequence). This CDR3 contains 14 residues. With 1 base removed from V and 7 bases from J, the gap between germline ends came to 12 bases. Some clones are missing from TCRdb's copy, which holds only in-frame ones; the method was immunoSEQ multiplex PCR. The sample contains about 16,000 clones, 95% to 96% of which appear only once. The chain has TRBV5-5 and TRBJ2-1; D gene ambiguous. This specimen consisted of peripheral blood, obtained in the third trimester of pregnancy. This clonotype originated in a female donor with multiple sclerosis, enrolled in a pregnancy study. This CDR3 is CASSLRYSTNEQFF. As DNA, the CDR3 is TGTGCCAGCAGCTTGAGGTACAGCACAAATGAGCAGTTCTTC.